What follows are 4 T cell receptor beta chains derived from one specimen sequenced in a study of blood T cell repertoires in COVID-19. This table comes from immunoSEQ multiplex PCR, and its TCRdb copy is limited to in-frame clones, with some not included. The sample has more than 300,000 clones, roughly 90% seen once. Sequencing input: PBMCs or T cells enriched from blood (not recorded which). The receptor source for this set is a woman aged 40 to 55 who had been exposed to COVID-19.

This clone appeared a single time. The chain links TRBV9 to TRBJ1-1; D is possibly TRBD1 (6 bases). Germline lookup yields CDR1 SGDLS and CDR2 YYNGEE. V was clipped by 3 bases and J by 1 base, with 16 bases between them. This CDR3 region has 16 residues. CDR3 sequence (DNA): TGTGCCAGCAGCGCCCCAAGGGGACAAGCGAACACTGAAGCTTTCTTT. The encoded protein is CASSAPRGQANTEAFF.

The V and J genes are TRBV30 and TRBJ1-1; D perhaps matches TRBD1 (5 bases). This CDR3 has 15 residues. V shed 2 bases and J shed 5 bases, with 18 bases lying between them. From germline, CDR1 is GTSNPN and CDR2 SVGIG (reference sequence). The CDR3 here is CAWSTWGVSFTEAFF. CDR3 DNA sequence: TGTGCCTGGAGTACCTGGGGGGTAAGTTTTACTGAAGCTTTCTTT.

The chain joins TRBV2 to TRBJ2-7; D remains unclear. Trimming left V 10 bases short and J 2 bases short, with 18 bases between. The CDR3 spans 14 residues. The germline V gene has CDR1 SNHLY and CDR2 FYNNEI. The CDR3 region has the DNA TGTGCCACTATTTCCGACTCCCCAACCTACGAGCAGTACTTC. It is translated as CATISDSPTYEQYF.

The rearrangement links TRBV6-5 to TRBJ2-2, with 8 nucleotides matching TRBD2. Germline V gene sequence: CDR1 MNHEY, CDR2 SVGAGI. The CDR3 extends over 15 amino acids. Trimming cost V 6 bases and J 1 base; bases outside gene matches: 4. The DNA of the CDR3 is TGTGCCAGCAGGTCCAGCGGGGGGAACACCGGGGAGCTGTTTTTT. Translating it yields CASRSSGGNTGELFF.